These 9 T cell receptor beta chains share one sample of origin, sequenced in a study of technical replicates of blood from a few donors. The data were produced by immunoSEQ multiplex PCR, yet TCRdb's version contains in-frame clones alone and is incomplete. The sample holds 65,000 to 80,000 clones; around nine tenths are singletons and the top ten take about 0.4%. Sample: T cells isolated from PBMCs. These receptors originate from a human donor in good health.

The chain joins TRBV9 to TRBJ1-1, with D maybe TRBD1 (6 bases). The CDR3 runs 14 residues. Germline-derived CDR1 and CDR2 are SGDLS and YYNGEE. Trimming removed 4 bases from V and 5 bases from J, with 15 bases in between. DNA for the CDR3: TGTGCCAGCAGCCAGAAGGGGGTTGGTACTGAAGCTTTCTTT. Residues: CASSQKGVGTEAFF.

This chain joins TRBV5-1 and TRBJ2-5; 10 bases align to TRBD1. The CDR3 sequence is 14 residues long. Germline V gives CDR1 SGHRS, CDR2 YFSETQ. The V segment lost 3 bases and the J segment 3 bases; nucleotides outside the gene matches: 2. CDR3 sequence: CASSSGTGEETQYF. The CDR3 DNA sequence: TGCGCCAGCAGCTCCGGGACAGGGGAAGAGACCCAGTACTTC.

J is TRBJ2-1 and V is TRBV5-1; weak D call: TRBD2 (6 bases). This CDR3 comprises 13 residues. The V end lost 1 base, the J end lost 7 bases, and 9 bases lay between the germline ends. CDR1 is SGHRS, CDR2 YFSETQ, per germline. CDR3 loop: CASSLSGANEQFF. CDR3 in DNA: TGCGCCAGCAGCTTGTCGGGAGCTAATGAGCAGTTCTTC. The complete variable domain, with remaining parts taken from reference TRBV5-1 and TRBJ2-1, reads KAGVTQTPRYLIKTRGQQVTLSCSPISGHRSVSWYQQTPGQGLQFLFEYFSETQRNKGNFPGRFSGRQFSNSRSEMNVSTLELGDSALYLCASSLSGANEQFFGPGTRLTVL.

The rearrangement joins TRBV7-9 to TRBJ2-7; maybe TRBD1 (6 bases). Germline CDR1 SEHNR, CDR2 FQNEAQ (reference sequence). Between the trimmed V and J ends, which lost 3 bases and 5 bases, there was a span of 14 bases. The CDR3 contains 14 residues. DNA for the CDR3: TGTGCCAGCAGCTTCCCACAGGGTCGACACGAGCAGTACTTC. Translated, it gives CASSFPQGRHEQYF.

This chain uses TRBV11-2 with TRBJ1-1; D is undetermined. Looked up from germline, CDR1 is SGHAT and CDR2 is FQNNGV. CDR3 size: 13 residues. The V end lost 1 base, the J end lost 8 bases, and 11 bases lay between the germline ends. The chain's CDR3 is CASSLGAIREAFF. CDR3 sequence (DNA): TGTGCCAGCAGCTTAGGGGCCATAAGGGAAGCTTTCTTT.

The gene calls are TRBV5-8 and TRBJ2-7; D uncertain. CDR3 length equals 11 residues. Germline V gene lookup returns CDR1 SGHTS and CDR2 YDEGEE. V shed 4 bases and J shed 2 bases, with 4 bases lying between them. CDR3 coding DNA: TGTGCCAGCAGCCTAACCTACGAGCAGTACTTC. It is translated as CASSLTYEQYF.

Here the CDR3 DNA reads TGTGCCAGCAGCGTAGTCCCTACTAGCGGGTACGAGCAGTACTTC. The encoded protein is CASSVVPTSGYEQYF. The chain uses TRBV9 and TRBJ2-7; 9 bases line up with TRBD2. The V gene end was trimmed by 0 bases and the J gene end by 4 bases; junction bases not matched to a gene: 5. Germline CDR1 is SGDLS and CDR2 is YYNGEE. CDR3 length: 15 amino acids.

J is TRBJ2-5 and V is TRBV30; D is unclear. Per the germline V gene, CDR1 is GTSNPN and CDR2 is SVGIG (reference sequence). This CDR3 is 14 amino acids long. Trimming removed 0 bases from V and 0 bases from J, with 8 bases in between. The CDR3 reads CAWSVLEDQETQYF. For the CDR3, the DNA is TGTGCCTGGAGTGTTTTAGAGGACCAAGAGACCCAGTACTTC.

The CDR3 spells CAISESRDLYSYEQYF. For the CDR3, the DNA is TGTGCCATCAGTGAGTCGCGGGACCTATACTCCTACGAGCAGTACTTC. The rearrangement links TRBV10-3 to TRBJ2-7; D is perhaps TRBD2 (6 bases). The CDR3 is 16 residues long. The germline V and J ends were trimmed by 0 bases and 0 bases, with 12 bases remaining between them. Germline CDR1 reads ENHRY; CDR2 reads SYGVKD.